This TCR beta chain was identified in a study of Graves' ophthalmopathy and Graves' hyperthyroidism. Study in general: Untreated patients at initial diagnosis provided peripheral blood.

Study-level results: Most thyroid clonotypes with frequency above 0.001 were detected in blood too.

J lost 6 bases, V lost 5 bases, and 9 bases had no gene match. Germline CDR1 MNHEY, CDR2 SVGAGI. The CDR3 contains 14 residues. This clonotype was detected ten times or more. The target antigen is unknown. Eligible hyperthyroidism cases comprised new diagnoses of under 2 months' duration in individuals aged 18 to 65. The authors amplified TCR beta CDR3 regions, and they did so from RNA transcripts for repertoire sequencing. Second-round multiplex PCR came after a first-round RT-PCR that employed HTBI primers. TCRdb ran MiXCR on the multiplex PCR reads and lists one entry per CDR3 protein. The sample consists of a few hundred thousand distinct CDR3 sequences, roughly 15% of them appearing once.

Sequenced: peripheral blood. The receptor was derived from a woman under 30 with stable Graves' hyperthyroidism. The J gene is TRBJ2-7, the V gene TRBV6-5; TRBD1 matches 8 bases. CDR3 protein: CASSLKTGASEQYF. CDR3 DNA sequence: TGTGCCAGCAGTCTCAAGACAGGGGCCTCCGAGCAGTACTTC.